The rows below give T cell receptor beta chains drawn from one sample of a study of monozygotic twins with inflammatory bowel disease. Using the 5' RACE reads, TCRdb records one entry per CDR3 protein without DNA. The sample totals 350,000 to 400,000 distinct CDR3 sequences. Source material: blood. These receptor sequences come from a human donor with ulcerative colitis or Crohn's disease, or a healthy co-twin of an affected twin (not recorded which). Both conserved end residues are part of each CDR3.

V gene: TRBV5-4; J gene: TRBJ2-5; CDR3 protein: CASSLMIGGALSRETQYF
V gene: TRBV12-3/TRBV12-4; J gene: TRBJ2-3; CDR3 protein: CASTWTSGGSTDTQYF
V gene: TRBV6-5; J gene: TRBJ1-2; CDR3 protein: CASSYSAGSGSYGYTF
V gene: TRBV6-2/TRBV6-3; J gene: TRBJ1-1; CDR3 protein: CASITGGNTEAFF
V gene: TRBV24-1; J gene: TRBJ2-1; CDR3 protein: CATSVIQGNEQFF
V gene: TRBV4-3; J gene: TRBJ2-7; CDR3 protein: CASSQQSGRVEEQYF
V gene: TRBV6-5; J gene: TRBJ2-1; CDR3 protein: CASSYAGTPNNEQFF
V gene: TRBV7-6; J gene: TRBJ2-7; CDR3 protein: CASSPFRTPYEQYF
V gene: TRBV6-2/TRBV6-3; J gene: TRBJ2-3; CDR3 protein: CASSWTDTQYF
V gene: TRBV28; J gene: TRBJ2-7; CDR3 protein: CASLNSGGYEQYF
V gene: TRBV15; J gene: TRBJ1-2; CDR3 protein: CATSRRGGYGYTF
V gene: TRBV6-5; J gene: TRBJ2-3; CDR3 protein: CASSLQGTTSTDTQYF
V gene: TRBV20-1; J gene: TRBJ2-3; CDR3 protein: CSARAPQGRADTQYF
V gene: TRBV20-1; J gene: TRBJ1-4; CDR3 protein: CSAMEKGLNEKLFF
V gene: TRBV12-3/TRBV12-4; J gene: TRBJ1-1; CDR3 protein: CASSLRQGYTEAFF
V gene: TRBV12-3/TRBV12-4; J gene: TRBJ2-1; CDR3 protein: CASSFSGGRLNEQFF
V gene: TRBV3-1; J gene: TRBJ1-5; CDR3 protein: CASSLTGSGSNQPQHF
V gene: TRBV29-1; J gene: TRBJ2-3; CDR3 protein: CSVDGGGKVDTQYF
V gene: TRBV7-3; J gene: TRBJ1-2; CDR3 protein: CASSLNPLPTVANYGYTF
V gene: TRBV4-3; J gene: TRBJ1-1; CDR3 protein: CASSQLQRNTEAFF
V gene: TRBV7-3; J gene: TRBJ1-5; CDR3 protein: CASSCGQGDVLKQPQHF
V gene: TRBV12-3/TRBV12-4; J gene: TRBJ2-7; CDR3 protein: CASSTSQGRSYEQYF
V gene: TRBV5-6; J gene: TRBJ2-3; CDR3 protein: CASSLEGGTQYF
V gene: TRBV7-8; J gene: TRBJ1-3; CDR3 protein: CASSPRIPGNTIYF
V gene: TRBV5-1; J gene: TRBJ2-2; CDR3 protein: CASRQGQGFTGELFF
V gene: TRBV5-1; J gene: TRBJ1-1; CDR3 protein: CASSFTGMNTEAFF
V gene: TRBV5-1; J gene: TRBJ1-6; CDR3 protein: CASSGIGTGVNNSPLHF
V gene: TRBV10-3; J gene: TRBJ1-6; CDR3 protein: CAISQDRAYSPLHF
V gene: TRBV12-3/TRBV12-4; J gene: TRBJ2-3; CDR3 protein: CASSQNRVDTQYF
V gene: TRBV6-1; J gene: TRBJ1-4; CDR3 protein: CASSELTDRGATNEKLFF
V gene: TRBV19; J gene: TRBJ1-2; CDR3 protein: CAISPTGGELNYGYTF
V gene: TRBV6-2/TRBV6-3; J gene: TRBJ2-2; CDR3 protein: CASYSGLNTGELFF
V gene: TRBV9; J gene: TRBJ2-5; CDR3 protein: CASSVGGGPEETQYF
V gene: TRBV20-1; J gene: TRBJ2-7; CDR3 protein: CSATPRSSYEQYF
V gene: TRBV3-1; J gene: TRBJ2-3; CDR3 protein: CASTGIDITDTQYF
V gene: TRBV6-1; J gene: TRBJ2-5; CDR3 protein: CASSPGPQGVQETQYF
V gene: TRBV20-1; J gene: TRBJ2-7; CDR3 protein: CSAITGTGASYEQYF
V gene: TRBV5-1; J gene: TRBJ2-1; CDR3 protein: CASSLLAGGPREQFF
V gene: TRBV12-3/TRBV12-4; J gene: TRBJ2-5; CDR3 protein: CASSFSLGLADQETQYF
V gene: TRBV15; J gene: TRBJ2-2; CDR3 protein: CATSRDGQMNTGELFF
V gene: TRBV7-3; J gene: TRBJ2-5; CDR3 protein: CASSPSQTETQYF
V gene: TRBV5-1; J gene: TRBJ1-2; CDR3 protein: CASSPGSNQRYGYTF
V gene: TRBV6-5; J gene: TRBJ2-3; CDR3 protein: CASSSNRGPTDTQYF
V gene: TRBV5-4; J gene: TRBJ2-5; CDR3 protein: CASSRDREETQYF